The 25 T cell receptor beta chains below all came from one sample that was sequenced in a study of shared clonotypes between healthy human individuals. Assay: immunoSEQ multiplex PCR; the TCRdb copy retains only in-frame clones and omits some. The table lists 650,000 to 700,000 clones, roughly 91% of them singletons. Sample: memory CD8+ T cells from PBMCs. The subset is: CD45RO+ cells pooled with CCR7-negative TemRA cells. These receptors all come from a man aged 18 to 29 in good health. Some clones in this sample may be carry-over from other donors' samples.

V gene TRBV27 combines with J gene TRBJ2-7; D possibly matches TRBD1 or TRBD2 (6 bases each). This CDR3 has 16 amino acids. V was cut by 1 base and J by 2 bases, with 15 bases left in between. The germline CDR1 and CDR2 sequences are MNHEY and SMNVEV (reference sequence). The CDR3 sequence: CASSLLVAGEAYEQYF. Here the CDR3 DNA reads TGTGCCAGCAGTTTATTGGTGGCAGGGGAGGCCTACGAGCAGTACTTC.

The chain joins TRBV25-1 to TRBJ2-5; 7 nucleotides line up with TRBD1. The CDR3 totals 15 residues. CDR1 is MGHDK, CDR2 SYGVNS, per germline. Germline trimming cut 2 bases from V and 5 bases from J; bases unmatched to any gene: 8. CDR3 residues: CASSEGQGVWETQYF. The CDR3 bases are TGTGCCAGCAGTGAAGGCCAGGGGGTTTGGGAGACCCAGTACTTC.

The chain has TRBV5-6 and TRBJ2-2, with 14 bases that match TRBD2. The CDR3 sequence is 16 residues long. Germline CDR1 and CDR2: SGHDT and YYEEEE. The J segment lost 6 bases and the V segment lost 4 bases, leaving 5 bases of the junction unmatched. In DNA, the CDR3 is TGTGCCAGCAGCATGGGACTAGCGGGAGCCCCCGGGGAGCTGTTTTTT. As protein: CASSMGLAGAPGELFF.

The V and J genes are TRBV15 and TRBJ1-1; a weak D match, TRBD1 (5 bases). CDR3 length: 14 residues. Germline V CDR1 and CDR2: LNHNV, YYDKDF (reference sequence). V dropped 5 bases and J dropped 5 bases, with 15 bases sitting between them. The CDR3 reads CATSAQGRRTEAFF. Here the CDR3 DNA reads TGTGCCACCAGCGCGCAGGGAAGGCGGACTGAAGCTTTCTTT.

The chain links TRBV6-1 to TRBJ2-1; 8 nucleotides line up with TRBD1. Losses at the gene ends were 0 bases for V and 2 bases for J; bases not matched to a gene: 9. Germline CDR1 and CDR2: MNHNS and SASEGT. The CDR3 consists of 18 residues. The DNA for the CDR3 is TGTGCCAGCAGTGAAGCTCCACCGACAGGGGCCACCTACAATGAGCAGTTCTTC. The encoded protein is CASSEAPPTGATYNEQFF.

This clone was seen a single time. The chain recombines TRBV28 with TRBJ2-7; TRBD2 matches at 9 bases. Germline trimming cut 4 bases from V and 7 bases from J; bases unmatched to any gene: 8. Germline CDR1 and CDR2: MDHEN and SYDVKM. This CDR3 has 14 residues. The CDR3 reads CASSWLAGSEEQYF. In DNA form, the CDR3 reads TGTGCCAGCAGTTGGCTAGCGGGATCGGAGGAGCAGTACTTC.

The rearrangement joins TRBV19 to TRBJ2-2, with 9 bases lining up with TRBD2. In germline, CDR1 is LNHDA, CDR2 SQIVND (reference sequence). This CDR3 comprises 16 residues. J gave up 3 bases and V 5 bases, and 7 bases lay outside the gene matches. For the CDR3, the DNA is TGTGCCAGTAGTGCCTCTCGACTAGCGGACACCGGGGAGCTGTTTTTT. Translation gives CASSASRLADTGELFF.

The V and J genes are TRBV19 and TRBJ1-1; 7 bases are a match to TRBD1. The ends lost 8 bases at V and 5 bases at J; junction bases unmatched: 11. In germline, CDR1 is LNHDA, CDR2 SQIVND (reference sequence). The CDR3 is 14 amino acids. The CDR3 is CASGDRDLVTEAFF. DNA of the CDR3: TGTGCCAGTGGCGACAGGGATCTAGTTACTGAAGCTTTCTTT.

V and J are TRBV5-4 and TRBJ2-6; the D gene could be TRBD1 or TRBD2 (5 bases each). V was pared by 3 bases and J by 0 bases, with 16 bases between. CDR1 is SGHNT, CDR2 YYREEE, per germline (reference sequence). The CDR3 has 18 residues. The CDR3 nucleotides read TGTGCCAGCAGCTCCTCGGGGACGCGGACCTCTGGGGCCAACGTCCTGACTTTC. It specifies CASSSSGTRTSGANVLTF.

This clone was counted a few times. This chain connects TRBV5-1 to TRBJ1-1; D unclear. CDR3 length: 14 residues. V was cut by 1 base and J by 0 bases, with 7 bases left in between. The germline V gene has CDR1 SGHRS and CDR2 YFSETQ. The CDR3 coding sequence is TGCGCCAGCAGCTTGACCCACATGAACACTGAAGCTTTCTTT. Its translation is CASSLTHMNTEAFF.

The chain uses TRBV7-9 and TRBJ1-2; no clear D gene. This CDR3 contains 15 residues. Germline CDR1 reads SEHNR; CDR2 reads FQNEAQ (reference sequence). V was pared by 2 bases and J by 4 bases, with 14 bases between. The CDR3 loop is CASSLYGNEVYGYTF. In DNA form, the CDR3 reads TGTGCCAGCAGCTTATATGGCAACGAAGTCTATGGCTACACCTTC.

The V and J genes are TRBV5-1 and TRBJ1-2; D gene unclear. Trimming shortened V by 1 base and J by 0 bases, and 13 bases separated the two germline ends. The CDR3 is made up of 16 amino acids. CDR1 is SGHRS, CDR2 YFSETQ, per germline. In nucleotides, the CDR3 is TGCGCCAGCAGCTTGTCCGACTTGGCGACTAACTATGGCTACACCTTC. As protein: CASSLSDLATNYGYTF.

The sample holds a few counts of this clone. CDR3 loop: CASSYGAAGPDTQYF. CDR3 bases: TGTGCCAGCAGTTACGGAGCGGCGGGTCCGGATACGCAGTATTTT. The chain employs TRBV6-5 and TRBJ2-3; tentative D call: TRBD2 (5 bases). The germline CDR1 and CDR2 sequences are MNHEY and SVGAGI. This CDR3 has 15 residues. V was trimmed by 2 bases and J by 6 bases, leaving 15 bases between them.

The chain couples TRBV9 to TRBJ2-1; 8 positions agree with TRBD2. Germline CDR1 SGDLS, CDR2 YYNGEE. The CDR3 runs to 16 residues. The ends lost 4 bases at V and 7 bases at J; junction bases unmatched: 13. The CDR3 here is CASSPRAGGRLNEQFF. The CDR3 nucleotides are TGTGCCAGCAGCCCGAGGGCGGGCGGGAGGTTGAATGAGCAGTTCTTC. The complete variable domain, with remaining parts taken from reference TRBV9 and TRBJ2-1, reads DSGVTQTPKHLITATGQRVTLRCSPRSGDLSVYWYQQSLDQGLQFLIQYYNGEERAKGNILERFSAQQFPDLHSELNLSSLELGDSALYFCASSPRAGGRLNEQFFGPGTRLTVL.

This sequence joins TRBV5-1 and TRBJ1-1; D may be TRBD1 (6 bases). This CDR3 has 14 residues. V lost 4 bases to trimming and J lost 1 base, with 11 bases between them. Germline assignment: CDR1 SGHRS and CDR2 YFSETQ. CDR3 sequence reads: CASSQTGPNTEAFF. CDR3 DNA: TGCGCCAGCAGCCAGACAGGACCGAACACTGAAGCTTTCTTT. Looking up the rest from reference TRBV5-1 and TRBJ1-1 gives the full variable domain: KAGVTQTPRYLIKTRGQQVTLSCSPISGHRSVSWYQQTPGQGLQFLFEYFSETQRNKGNFPGRFSGRQFSNSRSEMNVSTLELGDSALYLCASSQTGPNTEAFFGQGTRLTVV.

CDR3 amino acids: CASRPDRGGNEQYF. The CDR3 nucleotides read TGTGCCAGCAGACCCGACAGGGGAGGGAACGAGCAGTACTTC. J is TRBJ2-7 and V is TRBV27; a possible D gene is TRBD1 (8 bases). Germline assignment: CDR1 MNHEY and CDR2 SMNVEV (reference sequence). V lost 6 bases and J 5 bases, leaving 17 bases between the germline ends. The CDR3 runs 14 residues.

This clone was recorded a few times. The gene calls are TRBV4-1 and TRBJ1-2; perhaps TRBD1 as D (5 bases). This CDR3 has 16 residues. V gave up 4 bases and J gave up 1 base, with 16 bases separating them. CDR1 is MGHRA and CDR2 is YSYEKL in the germline V gene. In DNA form, the CDR3 reads TGCGCCAGCAGCCCAAAGCCGGGAGGGGATAACTATGGCTACACCTTC. Encoded protein: CASSPKPGGDNYGYTF.

The V call is TRBV7-2, the J call TRBJ2-1; 8 positions match TRBD1. This CDR3 comprises 16 residues. Per the germline V gene, CDR1 is SGHTA and CDR2 is FQGNSA. Losses at the gene ends were 2 bases for V and 0 bases for J; bases not matched to a gene: 3. This CDR3 reads CASSLWGQASYNEQFF. In DNA, the CDR3 is TGTGCCAGCAGCTTATGGGGACAGGCCTCCTACAATGAGCAGTTCTTC.

V and J are TRBV6-5 and TRBJ2-7; TRBD1 matches at 9 bases. V lost 2 bases to trimming and J lost 1 base; unmatched junction nucleotides: 3. Germline CDR1 MNHEY, CDR2 SVGAGI. The CDR3 extends over 15 amino acids. CDR3 sequence (DNA): TGTGCCAGCAGTTACCTTGGGACAGGGTCCTACGAGCAGTACTTC. Its translation: CASSYLGTGSYEQYF.

The V call is TRBV5-1, the J call TRBJ1-2; 7 positions agree with TRBD1. The trim removed 4 bases at V and 4 bases at J, leaving 10 bases unmatched. Germline CDR1 and CDR2: SGHRS and YFSETQ. The CDR3 length is 15 residues. The CDR3 nucleotides are TGCGCCAGCAGCAACCTGACAGGGCGAGGCTATGGCTACACCTTC. It encodes CASSNLTGRGYGYTF.

The CDR3 loop is CASSLGRGPNQPQHF. The CDR3 region has the DNA TGTGCCAGCAGCTTAGGCCGGGGTCCCAATCAGCCCCAGCATTTT. The rearrangement joins TRBV13 to TRBJ1-5; D unresolved. The length of the CDR3 is 15 residues. Deletions cut 0 bases from V and 3 bases from J, with 9 bases between. Per the germline V gene, CDR1 is PRHDT and CDR2 is FYEKMQ (reference sequence).

The chain links TRBV10-3 to TRBJ1-2, with 7 bases that match TRBD1. This CDR3 has 15 amino acids. The V gene end was trimmed by 0 bases and the J gene end by 8 bases; junction bases not matched to a gene: 9. In germline, CDR1 is ENHRY, CDR2 SYGVKD. The CDR3 protein is CAISESVGDSKGYTF. The CDR3 bases are TGTGCCATCAGTGAGTCGGTAGGGGACAGCAAAGGCTACACCTTC.

The chain joins TRBV4-1 to TRBJ1-2; D may be TRBD1 (5 bases). With 3 bases removed from V and 3 bases from J, the gap between germline ends came to 20 bases. CDR1 MGHRA and CDR2 YSYEKL come from the germline V gene. The CDR3 spans 17 residues. The CDR3 DNA reads TGCGCCAGCAGCCAGGTGGTGTTTTGGGGGTCTTACTATGGCTACACCTTC. Protein: CASSQVVFWGSYYGYTF.

The genes are TRBV25-1 and TRBJ2-7; D tentatively reads TRBD1 or TRBD2 (6 bases each). Germline CDR1 reads MGHDK; CDR2 reads SYGVNS. The CDR3 spans 16 residues. Trimming took 5 bases from V and 0 from J, leaving 17 bases between them. The chain's CDR3 is CASSQPGGTLSYEQYF. DNA of the CDR3: TGTGCCAGCAGTCAGCCGGGCGGGACACTCTCCTACGAGCAGTACTTC.

This sequence joins TRBV5-1 and TRBJ2-5; D perhaps matches TRBD2 (5 bases). The V gene lost 4 bases and the J gene lost 7 bases, with 17 bases spanning the gap. This CDR3 has 14 amino acids. Per the germline V gene, CDR1 is SGHRS and CDR2 is YFSETQ. Written as DNA, the CDR3 is TGCGCCAGCAGCCCACGGAGGCCTACCGGGACCCAGTACTTC. Translation gives CASSPRRPTGTQYF.